What follows describes a single T cell receptor (beta chain). The antigen is undetermined. The data stem from a study of T-cell memory formation after mild COVID-19. Study-wide findings and caveats: The study found balanced CD4/CD8 in clones contracting day 15 to 85 and a CD4+ lean in later expanders. Among contracting clones, CD4+ were mainly CM/EM and CD8+ enriched in EMRA. Researchers found some responding clones in pre-infection memory, a sign that cross-reactive memory joined.

TCRdb processed the 5' RACE reads anew with MiXCR; each CDR3 protein has one entry. The table records around 200,000 distinct CDR3 sequences, 8% to 11% of them present only once. With 7 bases removed from V and 7 bases from J, the gap between germline ends came to 22 bases. This CDR3 region has 16 residues. Material for sequencing was PBMCs or a T cell subset sorted from them (not recorded which). This sequence was found in a man aged 18 to 29 who had mild COVID-19 (a few samples of this study predate the infection). Cell type and time point are not known. The genes are TRBV12-3 or TRBV12-4 and TRBJ2-2; no clear D gene. CDR3 residues: CASTPGWELVSGELFF. The CDR3 DNA is TGTGCCAGCACCCCTGGTTGGGAATTGGTTAGCGGGGAGCTGTTTTTT.